This TCR beta chain was observed in a study of T cell repertoires in cytomegalovirus infection. Germline V gene sequence: CDR1 LNHNV, CDR2 YYDKDF (reference sequence). V lost 5 bases, J lost 3 bases, and 13 bases lay in between. This CDR3 has 14 residues. General study findings and limits: Across the ex vivo response, the dominant clonotypes were HLA-C-restricted CMV-specific TCR beta clonotypes.

On this clonotype: Its antigen remains unknown.

In TCRdb, the reads were re-called with MiXCR into one record per CDR3 protein. The sample has some 220,000 distinct CDR3 sequences, approximately 40% seen once. The sequence came from a human donor in good health (CMV status not recorded). Some clones in this sample may be carry-over from other donors' samples. The genes are TRBV15 and TRBJ1-1; D ambiguous. This material consisted of CD8+ T cells from cultured PBMCs, taken from culture after CMV antigen stimulation. CDR3 in amino acids: CATSGEGYYTEAFF. CDR3 DNA: TGTGCCACCAGCGGCGAAGGATACTACACTGAAGCTTTCTTT.